These 30 T cell receptor beta chains share one sample of origin, sequenced in a study of blood T cell repertoires in COVID-19. Sequencing used immunoSEQ multiplex PCR; TCRdb keeps in-frame clones, though not all of them. Of approximately 220,000 clones listed, 86% are singletons. Specimen: PBMCs or T cells enriched from blood (not recorded which). The receptor set was obtained from a woman aged 30 to 39 who had been exposed to COVID-19.

V is TRBV6-5 and J is TRBJ2-2; maybe TRBD2 (5 bases). The CDR3 totals 14 residues. V lost 5 bases, J lost 8 bases, and 15 bases lay in between. In germline, CDR1 is MNHEY, CDR2 SVGAGI. CDR3 loop: CASSTRHRGGELFF. The CDR3 region has the DNA TGTGCCAGCAGTACGAGACACCGGGGAGGGGAGCTGTTTTTT.

The chain employs TRBV4-1 and TRBJ1-1; a weak D match, TRBD1 (6 bases). V was shortened by 1 base and J by 1 base, with 10 bases between the two germline ends. CDR3 length: 15 residues. Germline values: CDR1 MGHRA, CDR2 YSYEKL. The DNA of the CDR3 is TGCGCCAGCAGCCAAGCCACAGGGACGAACACTGAAGCTTTCTTT. Amino acids: CASSQATGTNTEAFF.

The chain is built from TRBV12-3 or TRBV12-4 and TRBJ1-1; no reliable D call. CDR3 length: 12 amino acids. Trimming took off 3 bases at V and 3 bases at J, with 5 bases between the two ends. CDR3 protein: CASSFLHTEAFF. In DNA, the CDR3 is TGTGCCAGCAGTTTCCTCCACACTGAAGCTTTCTTT.

This chain joins TRBV5-6 and TRBJ2-4; possible D gene TRBD2, 7 bases. Germline V gene data show CDR1 as SGHDT and CDR2 as YYEEEE. V lost 4 bases, J lost 10 bases, and 15 bases lay in between. The CDR3 is made up of 13 amino acids. The CDR3: CASSPVGGLIQYF. In DNA, the CDR3 is TGTGCCAGCAGCCCGGTCGGGGGGCTTATTCAGTACTTC. The whole variable domain, remainder taken from reference TRBV5-6 and TRBJ2-4, is DAGVTQSPTHLIKTRGQQVTLRCSPKSGHDTVSWYQQALGQGPQFIFQYYEEEERQRGNFPDRFSGHQFPNYSSELNVNALLLGDSALYLCASSPVGGLIQYFGAGTRLSVL.

The chain couples TRBV6-4 to TRBJ1-4; TRBD1 agrees at 10 bases. CDR1 MRHNA and CDR2 SNTAGT come from the germline V gene. This CDR3 has 14 amino acids. The ends lost 5 bases at V and 6 bases at J; junction bases unmatched: 3. CDR3 loop: CASSSGTGDEKLFF. The CDR3 nucleotides are TGTGCCAGCAGTTCCGGGACAGGGGATGAAAAACTGTTTTTT.

The chain joins TRBV19 to TRBJ1-5, with 9 positions matching TRBD1. This CDR3 spans 14 amino acids. CDR1 is LNHDA and CDR2 is SQIVND in the germline V gene (reference sequence). J gave up 7 bases and V 8 bases, and 9 bases lay outside the gene matches. The CDR3 region is CASWDRAGFQPQHF. CDR3 DNA sequence: TGTGCCAGTTGGGACAGGGCCGGATTCCAGCCCCAGCATTTT.

The chain joins TRBV5-1 to TRBJ2-2; D perhaps matches TRBD1 (7 bases). Germline values: CDR1 SGHRS, CDR2 YFSETQ. The germline V and J ends were trimmed by 0 bases and 5 bases, with 14 bases remaining between them. The CDR3 length is 16 residues. The CDR3: CASSLAGGQRTGELFF. Here the CDR3 DNA reads TGCGCCAGCAGCTTGGCCGGGGGACAGCGGACCGGGGAGCTGTTTTTT.

The gene calls are TRBV10-3 and TRBJ1-1, with D possibly TRBD1 on 5 matching bases. Germline values: CDR1 ENHRY, CDR2 SYGVKD. The CDR3 covers 12 residues. Trimming shortened V by 5 bases and J by 4 bases, and 8 bases separated the two germline ends. CDR3 sequence: CAISQGGTEAFF. The CDR3 region has the DNA TGTGCCATCAGTCAGGGTGGCACTGAAGCTTTCTTT.

The V and J genes are TRBV4-1 and TRBJ2-3; 8 bases are a match to TRBD1. Trimming removed 3 bases from V and 2 bases from J; junction bases left unmatched: 7. The germline CDR1 and CDR2 sequences are MGHRA and YSYEKL. The CDR3 consists of 16 residues. The CDR3 DNA is TGCGCCAGCAGCCATACGGGACAGGATCTCACAGATACGCAGTATTTT. Amino acid sequence: CASSHTGQDLTDTQYF.

The rearrangement joins TRBV24-1 to TRBJ2-1, with a possible D match to TRBD2 (5 bases). Germline V gene data show CDR1 as KGHDR and CDR2 as SFDVKD. V shed 5 bases and J shed 5 bases, with 21 bases lying between them. This CDR3 is 17 amino acids long. CDR3 bases: TGTGCCACCAGTGCCCCTGCGTCCGGTTCGAGGGACAATGAGCAGTTCTTC. This codes for CATSAPASGSRDNEQFF.

The V and J genes are TRBV5-1 and TRBJ2-1; D remains ambiguous. The CDR3 runs 14 residues. Germline CDR1 reads SGHRS; CDR2 reads YFSETQ. V gave up 5 bases and J gave up 7 bases, with 16 bases separating them. This CDR3 reads CASRWHGPKNEQFF. In nucleotides, the CDR3 is TGCGCCAGCAGGTGGCATGGCCCCAAAAATGAGCAGTTCTTC.

V usage is TRBV5-5 and J usage is TRBJ1-4; possible D gene TRBD1, 6 bases. Germline values: CDR1 SGHKS, CDR2 YYEKEE (reference sequence). The CDR3 totals 15 residues. Trimming pared 4 bases from V and 9 bases from J, leaving 19 bases between. Written as DNA, the CDR3 is TGTGCCAGCAGCGGACGGACAGATCCCTGGCAAAAACTGTTTTTT. Translating gives CASSGRTDPWQKLFF. The full variable domain, rest sourced from reference TRBV5-5 and TRBJ1-4, is DAGVTQSPTHLIKTRGQQVTLRCSPISGHKSVSWYQQVLGQGPQFIFQYYEKEERGRGNFPDRFSARQFPNYSSELNVNALLLGDSALYLCASSGRTDPWQKLFFGSGTQLSVL.

As for this clone: This CDR3 is also generated by other DNA sequences in the sample. V and J are TRBV4-2 and TRBJ2-3; D ambiguous. This CDR3 spans 12 amino acids. Trimming cost V 1 base and J 6 bases, with 5 bases left between them. CDR1 and CDR2 from the germline V gene are LGHNA and YNFKEQ. The CDR3: CASSQVQDTQYF. For the CDR3, the DNA is TGTGCCAGCAGCCAAGTCCAGGATACGCAGTATTTT.

This chain links TRBV30 with TRBJ2-5; D may be TRBD1 (5 bases). Looked up from germline, CDR1 is GTSNPN and CDR2 is SVGIG (reference sequence). Trimming shortened V by 1 base and J by 5 bases, and 8 bases separated the two germline ends. The CDR3 runs 12 residues. CDR3: CAWSAGWETQYF. In DNA form, the CDR3 reads TGTGCCTGGAGTGCAGGGTGGGAGACCCAGTACTTC.

This chain joins TRBV29-1 and TRBJ1-2; TRBD1 matches 9 bases. CDR3 size: 14 residues. The trim removed 8 bases at V and 3 bases at J, leaving 10 bases unmatched. Germline CDR1 reads SQVTM; CDR2 reads ANQGSEA. CDR3 in amino acids: CSIQQGATYYGYTF. The CDR3 bases are TGCAGCATCCAACAGGGGGCAACGTACTATGGCTACACCTTC.

The V and J genes are TRBV7-2 and TRBJ2-6; D gene unclear. Germline CDR1 reads SGHTA; CDR2 reads FQGNSA. The length of the CDR3 is 14 residues. V dropped 3 bases and J dropped 4 bases, with 7 bases sitting between them. For the CDR3, the DNA is TGTGCCAGCAGCTTTAATGCGGGGGCCAACGTCCTGACTTTC. It yields the protein CASSFNAGANVLTF.

V gene TRBV30 combines with J gene TRBJ1-5, with TRBD1 identical over 9 bases. The germline V gene encodes CDR1 GTSNPN and CDR2 SVGIG (reference sequence). This CDR3 is 13 amino acids long. Unmatched junction bases numbered 5, after V lost 4 bases and J lost 7 bases. The CDR3 DNA reads as TGTGCCTGGAACAGGGGGCTGAGGCAGCCCCAGCATTTT. Translating gives CAWNRGLRQPQHF.

This rearrangement joins TRBV5-1 to TRBJ2-7, with D possibly being TRBD1 (6 bases). This CDR3 contains 14 residues. Trimming took 3 bases from V and 2 from J, leaving 12 bases between them. Germline CDR1 SGHRS, CDR2 YFSETQ. CDR3 DNA sequence: TGCGCCAGCAGCTGGGGGCTAGGACCCTACGAGCAGTACTTC. It codes for CASSWGLGPYEQYF.

The V and J genes are TRBV7-9 and TRBJ2-7; TRBD1 aligns across 9 bases. Germline CDR1 is SEHNR and CDR2 is FQNEAQ (reference sequence). This CDR3 is 15 amino acids long. The junction had 14 bases not matched to a gene; V was cut back by 5 bases and J by 9 bases. The CDR3 sequence is CASSPDEGTGSGQYF. For the CDR3, the DNA is TGTGCCAGCAGCCCCGACGAAGGGACAGGGTCTGGGCAGTACTTC.

The chain links TRBV4-1 to TRBJ2-3; 8 bases are shared with TRBD1. This CDR3 is built from 16 residues. CDR1 and CDR2 from the germline V gene are MGHRA and YSYEKL. V was clipped by 0 bases and J by 1 base; unmatched bases: 3. CDR3 sequence (DNA): TGCGCCAGCAGCCAAGATCACAGGGGGGGCACAGATACGCAGTATTTT. Protein product: CASSQDHRGGTDTQYF.

This clone was counted a few times. V usage is TRBV11-2 and J usage is TRBJ2-2; 9 bases are a match to TRBD1. V was pared by 3 bases and J by 6 bases, with 8 bases of the junction left unmatched. The length of the CDR3 is 16 residues. Germline lookup yields CDR1 SGHAT and CDR2 FQNNGV. This chain's CDR3 is CASSFTGQGHPGELFF. The CDR3 bases are TGTGCCAGCAGCTTTACGGGACAGGGACATCCCGGGGAGCTGTTTTTT.

The gene calls are TRBV11-2 and TRBJ1-1; no reliable D call. CDR1 and CDR2 from the germline V gene are SGHAT and FQNNGV. The CDR3 sequence is 11 residues long. V dropped 3 bases and J dropped 11 bases, with 10 bases sitting between them. CDR3 coding DNA: TGTGCCAGCAGCTTGGTCGGGGATGCTTTCTTT. Translating it yields CASSLVGDAFF.

The chain links TRBV3-1 (or the pseudogene TRBV3-2) to TRBJ1-2, with D perhaps TRBD1 (5 bases). Germline V gene data show CDR1 as LGHDT and CDR2 as YNNKEL (reference sequence). Trimming removed 4 bases from V and 8 bases from J, with 20 bases in between. This CDR3 comprises 15 residues. The CDR3 nucleotides are TGTGCCAGCAGCCGTACGTTCAGGGACTTGGGGGGCTACACCTTC. Protein sequence: CASSRTFRDLGGYTF.

This sequence joins TRBV29-1 and TRBJ2-3; TRBD2 matches at 13 bases. The V and J ends lost 6 bases and 5 bases, in that order; junction bases with no gene match: 11. The CDR3 sequence is 16 residues long. Germline loops: CDR1 SQVTM, CDR2 ANQGSEA. The CDR3 protein is CSVRIGLAGAGDTQYF. In nucleotides, the CDR3 is TGCAGCGTCCGTATTGGACTAGCGGGGGCCGGAGATACGCAGTATTTT.

This sequence joins TRBV13 and TRBJ1-3; TRBD1 matches at 9 bases. The CDR3 runs 18 residues. The ends lost 3 bases at V and 0 bases at J; junction bases unmatched: 9. The germline gives CDR1 PRHDT, CDR2 FYEKMQ (reference sequence). The CDR3 loop is CASSLGTGRLPSGNTIYF. The DNA for the CDR3 is TGTGCCAGCAGCTTGGGGACAGGGCGCCTACCCTCTGGAAACACCATATATTTT.

The chain combines TRBV10-3 with TRBJ2-7; D is perhaps TRBD1 (5 bases). CDR3 length equals 14 residues. The ends were cut back, 4 bases at V and 7 bases at J, with 17 bases in the middle. Germline-derived CDR1 and CDR2 are ENHRY and SYGVKD. The CDR3 DNA is TGTGCCATCAGTGTACAGGCAAACCCCCCTGAGCAGTACTTC. This sequence encodes CAISVQANPPEQYF.

The rearrangement joins TRBV19 to TRBJ2-1; 9 bases line up with TRBD1. The CDR3 runs 15 residues. V gave up 2 bases and J gave up 3 bases; unmatched junction bases: 2. Germline loops: CDR1 LNHDA, CDR2 SQIVND (reference sequence). CDR3 loop: CASSIRDRDYNEQFF. The CDR3 DNA reads TGTGCCAGTAGTATACGGGACAGGGACTACAATGAGCAGTTCTTC.

This clone was observed a few times. J is TRBJ1-2 and V is TRBV6-5; 7 positions match TRBD1. Germline loops: CDR1 MNHEY, CDR2 SVGAGI. J was trimmed by 4 bases and V by 6 bases; bases with no gene match: 5. The CDR3 has 13 residues. CDR3 bases: TGTGCCAGCAGGGGGGACAGATCCTATGGCTACACCTTC. This sequence encodes CASRGDRSYGYTF.

J is TRBJ2-3 and V is TRBV6-5; possibly TRBD2 for D (6 bases). Per germline, CDR1 MNHEY and CDR2 SVGAGI. The length of the CDR3 is 12 residues. V was clipped by 3 bases and J by 8 bases, with 9 bases between them. In DNA, the CDR3 is TGTGCCAGCAGTTATATGGGAGGTACGCAGTATTTT. Translation: CASSYMGGTQYF.

This clone was picked up one time. The J gene is TRBJ2-1, the V gene TRBV5-1; 8 nucleotides agree with TRBD1. The CDR3 runs to 13 residues. The V segment lost 4 bases and the J segment 4 bases; nucleotides outside the gene matches: 1. Germline loops: CDR1 SGHRS, CDR2 YFSETQ. The CDR3 region is CASSRDRYNEQFF. As DNA, the CDR3 is TGCGCCAGCAGCCGGGACAGGTACAATGAGCAGTTCTTC.